The 27 T cell receptor beta chains below all came from one sample that was sequenced in a study of graft-versus-host responses after intestinal transplantation. Assay: immunoSEQ multiplex PCR; the TCRdb copy retains only in-frame clones and omits some. The sample records fewer than 9,500 clones, approximately 71% being singletons. To release intraepithelial and lamina propria lymphocytes, the graft tissue was processed. Source: ileum tissue, taken roughly eight months after intestinal transplantation. The source of these receptors is a human patient who received an intestinal transplant, so some T cells may come from the graft donor.

This clone has just a few counts. The chain combines TRBV6-1 with TRBJ1-1; 8 nucleotides agree with TRBD1. There are 15 residues in the CDR3. V shed 2 bases, J shed 6 bases, and the junction held 8 bases outside the gene matches. Germline V lookup: CDR1 MNHNS, CDR2 SASEGT. This chain's CDR3 is CASSESGRGLPEAFF. The CDR3 DNA sequence: TGTGCCAGCAGTGAATCGGGCAGGGGGCTACCTGAAGCTTTCTTT.

V gene TRBV7-6 combines with J gene TRBJ1-6; D remains unclear. Germline CDR1 and CDR2: SGHVS and FNYEAQ. The CDR3 runs 14 residues. Trimming cost V 1 base and J 1 base, with 2 bases left between them. CDR3 sequence (DNA): TGTGCCAGCAGCTTAGAGTCCTATAATTCACCCCTCCACTTT. Amino acid sequence: CASSLESYNSPLHF.

This rearrangement joins TRBV5-1 to TRBJ2-5; tentatively, D is TRBD1 (6 bases). Germline lookup yields CDR1 SGHRS and CDR2 YFSETQ. The CDR3 covers 13 residues. V shed 5 bases and J shed 4 bases, with 12 bases lying between them. The CDR3 loop is CASSLGGGETQYF. The CDR3 bases are TGCGCCAGCAGTCTTGGGGGCGGAGAGACCCAGTACTTC. Drawing the rest from reference TRBV5-1 and TRBJ2-5, the complete variable domain is KAGVTQTPRYLIKTRGQQVTLSCSPISGHRSVSWYQQTPGQGLQFLFEYFSETQRNKGNFPGRFSGRQFSNSRSEMNVSTLELGDSALYLCASSLGGGETQYFGPGTRLLVL.

This clone is medium-sized within its sample. The chain recombines TRBV5-8 with TRBJ2-1; TRBD2 matches 12 bases. The CDR3 extends over 17 amino acids. The germline V gene encodes CDR1 SGHTS and CDR2 YDEGEE. With 2 bases clipped from V and 7 bases from J, the junction kept 10 bases outside the gene matches. CDR3 in amino acids: CASSLYLAGGRSNEQFF. For the CDR3, the DNA is TGTGCCAGCAGCTTATATCTAGCGGGGGGGCGGTCGAATGAGCAGTTCTTC.

The gene calls are TRBV7-2 and TRBJ2-5, with D perhaps matching TRBD1 (5 bases). The CDR3 has 15 amino acids. Germline CDR1 SGHTA, CDR2 FQGNSA. V shed 1 base and J shed 0 bases, with 9 bases lying between them. The DNA for the CDR3 is TGTGCCAGCAGCTTAGGCCTCAGGGACCAAGAGACCCAGTACTTC. Protein product: CASSLGLRDQETQYF.

This clone has only a few counts. The chain is built from TRBV5-3 and TRBJ1-1; D not certain. TRBV5-3 qualifies as an ORF whose function is uncertain. This CDR3 is built from 14 residues. V dropped 3 bases and J dropped 1 base, with 10 bases sitting between them. Here the CDR3 reads CARSCGPGNTEAFF. As DNA, the CDR3 is TGTGCCAGAAGCTGTGGTCCAGGGAACACTGAAGCTTTCTTT.

The chain joins TRBV28 to TRBJ2-3, with TRBD1 as a possible D gene (5 bases). The CDR3 extends over 14 amino acids. V lost 5 bases and J lost 3, with 12 bases in between. Germline CDR1 is MDHEN and CDR2 is SYDVKM. For the CDR3, the DNA is TGTGCCAGCAGTAACCAGACAGAAACAGATACGCAGTATTTT. Protein sequence: CASSNQTETDTQYF.

CDR3 coding DNA: TGCGCCAGCAGCTTACTAGCGGGCAATCAGTTCTTC. Its protein is CASSLLAGNQFF. The V and J genes are TRBV5-1 and TRBJ2-1, with 9 bases lining up with TRBD2. J gave up 13 bases and V 2 bases, and 4 bases lay outside the gene matches. This CDR3 has 12 amino acids. The germline CDR1 and CDR2 sequences are SGHRS and YFSETQ. The whole variable domain, filled in from reference TRBV5-1 and TRBJ2-1, reads KAGVTQTPRYLIKTRGQQVTLSCSPISGHRSVSWYQQTPGQGLQFLFEYFSETQRNKGNFPGRFSGRQFSNSRSEMNVSTLELGDSALYLCASSLLAGNQFFGPGTRLTVL.

The J gene is TRBJ1-1, the V gene TRBV5-5, with D unresolved. Germline assignment: CDR1 SGHKS and CDR2 YYEKEE (reference sequence). Trimming removed 0 bases at V and 9 bases at J, with 6 bases between. This CDR3 is built from 11 residues. The CDR3 sequence: CASSLEGKAFF. The CDR3, as DNA: TGTGCCAGCAGCTTGGAGGGCAAAGCTTTCTTT.

This clone has a handful of counts. The chain uses TRBV5-5 and TRBJ2-1; 10 nucleotides line up with TRBD2. The ends lost 4 bases at V and 9 bases at J; junction bases unmatched: 10. Germline CDR1 and CDR2: SGHKS and YYEKEE (reference sequence). This CDR3 spans 15 amino acids. Here the CDR3 DNA reads TGTGCCAGCAGCCCCGGGCTAGCGGGGGAGGGTGAGCAGTTCTTC. Amino acids: CASSPGLAGEGEQFF. Looking up the rest from reference TRBV5-5 and TRBJ2-1 gives the full variable domain: DAGVTQSPTHLIKTRGQQVTLRCSPISGHKSVSWYQQVLGQGPQFIFQYYEKEERGRGNFPDRFSARQFPNYSSELNVNALLLGDSALYLCASSPGLAGEGEQFFGPGTRLTVL.

The sample holds one count of this clone. The chain carries TRBV4-1 and TRBJ1-2; 7 bases fit TRBD1. Germline V gene sequence: CDR1 MGHRA, CDR2 YSYEKL. Trimming at V came to 1 base and at J to 2 bases, leaving 4 bases not matched to a gene. This CDR3 has 15 residues. CDR3 loop: CASSQGPGQNYGYTF. The CDR3 DNA follows: TGCGCCAGCAGCCAAGGACCGGGACAGAACTATGGCTACACCTTC.

The chain joins TRBV19 to TRBJ1-5, with D unresolved. This CDR3 region has 17 residues. The V gene's germline CDR1 is LNHDA and CDR2 SQIVND (reference sequence). Trimming removed 6 bases from V and 4 bases from J, with 22 bases in between. The CDR3 nucleotides read TGTGCCAGTAGCACAAAACCCTCGATGGGGTATAATCAGCCCCAGCATTTT. Protein product: CASSTKPSMGYNQPQHF. Full variable domain (rest looked up from reference TRBV19 and TRBJ1-5): DGGITQSPKYLFRKEGQNVTLSCEQNLNHDAMYWYRQDPGQGLRLIYYSQIVNDFQKGDIAEGYSVSREKKESFPLTVTSAQKNPTAFYLCASSTKPSMGYNQPQHFGDGTRLSIL.

The table lists this clone with a count of one. This sequence joins TRBV4-2 and TRBJ1-3, with 7 bases identical to TRBD1. Germline V gives CDR1 LGHNA, CDR2 YNFKEQ. With V trimmed by 4 bases and J by 0 bases, 9 bases remained unmatched. CDR3 length: 17 residues. The chain's CDR3 is CASSRELEGASGNTIYF. The DNA of the CDR3 is TGTGCCAGCAGCCGAGAACTCGAGGGGGCCTCTGGAAACACCATATATTTT.

V is TRBV7-6 and J is TRBJ2-7; D is uncertain. The CDR3 sequence is 13 residues long. Deletions cut 3 bases from V and 3 bases from J, with 9 bases between. CDR1 is SGHVS, CDR2 FNYEAQ, per germline. CDR3 sequence (DNA): TGTGCCAGCAGCTTCTCCCACAGCTACGAGCAGTACGTC. This encodes CASSFSHSYEQYV.

The gene calls are TRBV7-8 and TRBJ2-1; D not certain. CDR3 length: 16 residues. Trimming took off 6 bases at V and 0 bases at J, with 15 bases between the two ends. CDR1 SGHVS and CDR2 FQNEAQ come from the germline V gene. As DNA, the CDR3 is TGTGCCAGCAGACTACAGTCAACGAGCTCCTACAATGAGCAGTTCTTC. Translating it yields CASRLQSTSSYNEQFF.

This clone has more than one count but fewer than ten. This chain links TRBV7-2 with TRBJ2-3; 9 bases match TRBD1. V trimming: 4 bases; J trimming: 5 bases; junction bases outside the gene matches: 13. The CDR3 runs 17 residues. Germline CDR1 reads SGHTA; CDR2 reads FQGNSA. The CDR3 loop reads CASSSGRTGEALDTQYF. CDR3 nucleotides: TGTGCCAGCAGCTCCGGGCGGACAGGGGAAGCATTAGATACGCAGTATTTT.

CDR3 in amino acids: CASSSLAGDGDTQYF. CDR3 coding DNA: TGTGCCAGCAGCTCCCTAGCGGGGGATGGGGATACGCAGTATTTT. The rearrangement uses TRBV11-2 and TRBJ2-3, with 10 nucleotides matching TRBD2. V lost 4 bases to trimming and J lost 6 bases; unmatched junction nucleotides: 7. Per germline, CDR1 SGHAT and CDR2 FQNNGV. The CDR3 runs to 15 residues.

The chain joins TRBV6-5 to TRBJ2-7; 9 nucleotides match TRBD1. The CDR3 is made up of 15 amino acids. The V gene's germline CDR1 is MNHEY and CDR2 SVGAGI. V was pared by 4 bases and J by 2 bases, with 6 bases of the junction left unmatched. CDR3 coding DNA: TGTGCCAGCAGTTGGGACAGGGAGGGGGCCTACGAGCAGTACTTC. It encodes CASSWDREGAYEQYF.

This chain links TRBV6-5 with TRBJ2-1; D gene ambiguous. This CDR3 has 12 amino acids. Trimming removed 6 bases at V and 0 bases at J, with 3 bases between. The germline V gene encodes CDR1 MNHEY and CDR2 SVGAGI. CDR3 in DNA: TGTGCCAGCAGAGTCTCCTACAATGAGCAGTTCTTC. This gives the protein CASRVSYNEQFF.

The chain couples TRBV6-1 to TRBJ2-6, with 9 bases lining up with TRBD1. The CDR3 consists of 15 residues. Germline V gene sequence: CDR1 MNHNS, CDR2 SASEGT. The CDR3 bases are TGTGCTACCGGGACAGGGACCTCTGGGGCCAACGTCCTGACTTTC. Translation: CATGTGTSGANVLTF.

The V call is TRBV28, the J call TRBJ2-3; TRBD1 agrees at 12 bases. Germline lookup yields CDR1 MDHEN and CDR2 SYDVKM. The J segment lost 4 bases and the V segment lost 6 bases, leaving 11 bases of the junction unmatched. The CDR3 runs to 17 residues. CDR3 sequence (DNA): TGTGCCAGCAGCTGGGATGCCGGGACAGGGGGCTCAGATACGCAGTATTTT. Its protein product is CASSWDAGTGGSDTQYF.

The chain uses TRBV28 and TRBJ2-3; D is perhaps TRBD1 (7 bases). The ends were cut back, 5 bases at V and 0 bases at J, with 18 bases in the middle. CDR1 is MDHEN, CDR2 SYDVKM, per germline. The CDR3 is 17 amino acids. The CDR3 protein is CASSPPLTGTSTDTQYF. The CDR3 DNA is TGTGCCAGCAGTCCGCCGCTGACAGGGACTAGCACAGATACGCAGTATTTT.

V is TRBV18 and J is TRBJ2-2, with D hard to call. Deletions cut 2 bases from V and 0 bases from J, with 1 base between. The CDR3 contains 13 residues. Germline V gene lookup returns CDR1 KGHSH and CDR2 LQKENI. CDR3 sequence: CASSPSNTGELFF. CDR3 sequence (DNA): TGTGCCAGCTCACCATCGAACACCGGGGAGCTGTTTTTT.

This chain joins TRBV11-2 and TRBJ2-1; 9 nucleotides agree with TRBD1. V shed 4 bases, J shed 5 bases, and the junction held 6 bases outside the gene matches. This CDR3 is built from 15 residues. Per the germline V gene, CDR1 is SGHAT and CDR2 is FQNNGV. The CDR3 loop is CASSSSDRGDNEQFF. CDR3 coding DNA: TGTGCCAGCAGCTCCTCGGACAGGGGAGACAATGAGCAGTTCTTC.

The chain uses TRBV7-2 and TRBJ2-1; D gene uncertain. Germline V gene sequence: CDR1 SGHTA, CDR2 FQGNSA. CDR3 length: 12 residues. The germline V and J ends were trimmed by 7 bases and 3 bases, with 7 bases remaining between them. The CDR3 nucleotides are TGTGCCAGCATGACCAGCTACAATGAGCAGTTCTTC. This sequence encodes CASMTSYNEQFF.

This rearrangement joins TRBV4-3 to TRBJ1-4; 7 bases line up with TRBD1. The CDR3 is 17 amino acids. CDR1 and CDR2 from the germline V gene are LGHNA and YSLEER. V trimming: 3 bases; J trimming: 4 bases; junction bases outside the gene matches: 11. Here the CDR3 reads CASSQFSTGTVNEKLFF. CDR3 DNA sequence: TGCGCCAGCAGCCAGTTCTCGACCGGGACAGTTAATGAAAAACTGTTTTTT.

The chain combines TRBV7-6 with TRBJ2-6; no clear D gene. The germline V and J ends were trimmed by 1 base and 1 base, with 8 bases remaining between them. Germline V lookup: CDR1 SGHVS, CDR2 FNYEAQ. The CDR3 has 16 amino acids. This CDR3 reads CASSLGQVSGANVLTF. Here the CDR3 DNA reads TGTGCCAGCAGCTTAGGTCAAGTGTCTGGGGCCAACGTCCTGACTTTC.